This T cell receptor (beta chain) is drawn from a study of T cell changes during pregnancy in multiple sclerosis. The CDR3 spans 14 residues. CDR1 and CDR2 from the germline V gene are SGHRS and YFSETQ. With 0 bases removed from V and 3 bases from J, the gap between germline ends came to 7 bases. Here immunoSEQ multiplex PCR was the method, and the copy in TCRdb shows in-frame clones only, minus some. The sample holds 45,000 or so clones; 75% to 95% are singletons and the top ten take about 2.6%. The chain has TRBV5-1 and TRBJ1-3; no definite D call. This receptor was obtained from a female donor with multiple sclerosis, enrolled in a pregnancy study. The sample was CD8+ T cells from peripheral blood mononuclear cells, taken in the second trimester of pregnancy. The CDR3, as DNA: TGCGCCAGCAGCTTGGCCGGAGATGGAAACACCATATATTTT. As protein: CASSLAGDGNTIYF.